These 8 T cell receptor beta chains were all obtained from the same sample, sequenced in a study of cytomegalovirus exposure and HLA in healthy donors. The PCR used 60 Vbeta and 13 Jbeta primers. Produced via immunoSEQ multiplex PCR; TCRdb's table is partial and in-frame only. This sample has about 190,000 clones; about four fifths occur once, and the top ten carry 0.9% to 1.2%. Sequencing used PBMCs. The receptors here all came from a woman aged 40 to 50 in good health and CMV-seronegative.

The chain employs TRBV30 and TRBJ2-2; 7 nucleotides align to TRBD1. The germline CDR1 and CDR2 sequences are GTSNPN and SVGIG (reference sequence). The ends lost 6 bases at V and 4 bases at J; junction bases unmatched: 11. The CDR3 has 15 amino acids. CDR3 nucleotide sequence: TGTGCCTGCCTTAGGGGGCCCTGGGGCACCGGGGAGCTGTTTTTT. Translating it yields CACLRGPWGTGELFF. The variable domain in full, completed from reference TRBV30 and TRBJ2-2, reads SQTIHQWPATLVQPVGSPLSLECTVEGTSNPNLYWYRQAAGRGLQLLFYSVGIGQISSEVPQNLSASRPQDRQFILSSKKLLLSDSGFYLCACLRGPWGTGELFFGEGSRLTVL.

This clone showed up just a few times. This chain joins TRBV30 and TRBJ2-3, with 7 bases matching TRBD1. J lost 5 bases, V lost 3 bases, and 8 bases had no gene match. Germline V CDR1 and CDR2: GTSNPN, SVGIG (reference sequence). This CDR3 has 14 residues. CDR3 sequence (DNA): TGTGCCTGGAGGGCGACAGGGCGGCGAGATACGCAGTATTTT. It encodes CAWRATGRRDTQYF.

Written as DNA, the CDR3 is TGTGCCAGCAGCCCCCAGGGGACCCGGGATCCCTACAATGAGCAGTTCTTC. Its protein product is CASSPQGTRDPYNEQFF. The rearrangement joins TRBV4-2 to TRBJ2-1, with D perhaps matching TRBD1 (6 bases). CDR1 is LGHNA, CDR2 YNFKEQ, per germline. Trimming removed 4 bases from V and 2 bases from J, with 18 bases in between. The CDR3 extends over 17 amino acids.

The V and J genes are TRBV6-6 and TRBJ2-1; a weak D match, TRBD2 (6 bases). Trimming pared 5 bases from V and 7 bases from J, leaving 18 bases between. The CDR3 runs to 15 residues. CDR1 and CDR2 from the germline V gene are MNHNY and SVGAGI (reference sequence). CDR3 DNA: TGTGCCAGCAGTCCGTCGGGACTGGAAAAAAATGAGCAGTTCTTC. Encoded protein: CASSPSGLEKNEQFF.

This rearrangement joins TRBV5-1 to TRBJ1-1; D is perhaps TRBD1 (5 bases). The V and J ends lost 4 bases and 4 bases respectively, with 14 bases between them. This CDR3 comprises 14 residues. Looked up from germline, CDR1 is SGHRS and CDR2 is YFSETQ. In DNA form, the CDR3 reads TGCGCCAGCAGCATGCAGGGACTTGGCACTGAAGCTTTCTTT. Translated, it gives CASSMQGLGTEAFF.

This rearrangement joins TRBV6-1 to TRBJ1-1; 7 bases fit TRBD1. V was pared by 4 bases and J by 5 bases, with 4 bases of the junction left unmatched. CDR3 length: 13 residues. Germline V gene data show CDR1 as MNHNS and CDR2 as SASEGT. This CDR3 is CASSAGGYTEAFF. Written as DNA, the CDR3 is TGTGCCAGCAGTGCAGGGGGATATACTGAAGCTTTCTTT.

The chain employs TRBV19 and TRBJ2-1; 7 bases line up with TRBD2. The CDR3 contains 17 residues. Germline CDR1 and CDR2: LNHDA and SQIVND (reference sequence). V shed 5 bases, J shed 4 bases, and the junction held 14 bases outside the gene matches. The CDR3 DNA sequence: TGTGCCAGTAGTGGAGGACTAGGCCTTCCTACGTACAATGAGCAGTTCTTC. Its translation is CASSGGLGLPTYNEQFF.

V usage is TRBV19 and J usage is TRBJ1-1, with D hard to call. This CDR3 region has 15 residues. V lost 3 bases to trimming and J lost 1 base, with 12 bases between them. The germline gives CDR1 LNHDA, CDR2 SQIVND (reference sequence). CDR3 bases: TGTGCCAGTAGTATGGTTGGAGAGACGAACACTGAAGCTTTCTTT. It is translated as CASSMVGETNTEAFF.